This T cell receptor beta chain was observed in a study of T cell changes during pregnancy in multiple sclerosis. From germline, CDR1 is SGHAT and CDR2 FQNNGV. This CDR3 is built from 13 residues. V was pared by 0 bases and J by 5 bases, with 7 bases between. Sequencing used immunoSEQ multiplex PCR; TCRdb keeps in-frame clones, though not all of them. The sample has about 110,000 clones, roughly nine tenths seen once; the top ten hold roughly 3.5%. The TCR originated in a female donor with multiple sclerosis, enrolled in a pregnancy study. This specimen was peripheral blood, taken after pregnancy. This sequence joins TRBV11-2 and TRBJ1-2; the D is unclear. CDR3 in amino acids: CASSLDPGYGYTF. The CDR3 DNA is TGTGCCAGCAGCTTAGATCCGGGGTATGGCTACACCTTC.